Each of the 16 T cell receptor beta chains below was sequenced from the same sample in a study of cytomegalovirus exposure and HLA in healthy donors. PCR used 60 Vbeta primers and 13 Jbeta primers. Data came from immunoSEQ multiplex PCR; TCRdb stores just in-frame clones and leaves some out. The sample includes roughly 130,000 clones, 70% to 85% of them seen just once. The source material was PBMCs. Receptors were obtained from a boy under 18 in good health and CMV-seronegative.

This CDR3 reads CAWQNPSGANTGELFF. The DNA of the CDR3 is TGTGCCTGGCAGAATCCATCAGGGGCGAACACCGGGGAGCTGTTTTTT. This chain connects TRBV30 to TRBJ2-2, with D possibly TRBD1 on 6 matching bases. Deletions cut 5 bases from V and 0 bases from J, with 16 bases between. Germline CDR1 GTSNPN, CDR2 SVGIG (reference sequence). This CDR3 spans 16 amino acids.

The J gene is TRBJ2-3, the V gene TRBV6-5; 7 bases align to TRBD2. V was pared by 4 bases and J by 2 bases, with 3 bases of the junction left unmatched. The CDR3 is made up of 14 amino acids. Germline V gene data show CDR1 as MNHEY and CDR2 as SVGAGI. CDR3 residues: CASSSGLDTDTQYF. The CDR3 region has the DNA TGTGCCAGCAGTTCAGGACTAGACACAGATACGCAGTATTTT.

V is TRBV6-1 and J is TRBJ2-4; 7 bases fit TRBD2. The CDR3 extends over 16 amino acids. Losses at the gene ends were 0 bases for V and 0 bases for J; bases not matched to a gene: 2. Germline CDR1 reads MNHNS; CDR2 reads SASEGT. CDR3 loop: CASSEARGIAKNIQYF. The CDR3 DNA reads TGTGCCAGCAGTGAAGCGCGGGGGATAGCCAAAAACATTCAGTACTTC.

With regard to this clone: Sequence at one end of the junction differs from germline and may be a read error. The J gene is TRBJ2-7, the V gene TRBV2; TRBD1 is a possible D gene (7 bases). Germline V lookup: CDR1 SNHLY, CDR2 FYNNEI. The CDR3 is 12 amino acids. The CDR3 loop is CASSAIRGRSPF. In nucleotides, the CDR3 is TGTGCCAGCAGCGCCATCAGGGGGAGGAGTCCCTTC.

This CDR3 reads CSAERTNTGELFF. CDR3 nucleotides: TGCAGCGCCGAGCGGACGAACACCGGGGAGCTGTTTTTT. The genes are TRBV29-1 and TRBJ2-2; D may be TRBD2 (5 bases). Trimming shortened V by 7 bases and J by 0 bases, and 9 bases separated the two germline ends. CDR1 SQVTM and CDR2 ANQGSEA come from the germline V gene. The CDR3 loop spans 13 amino acids.

This rearrangement joins TRBV7-9 to TRBJ2-7; D may be TRBD1 (6 bases). The CDR3 loop spans 15 amino acids. Trimming stripped 5 bases from V and 0 bases from J, with 14 bases between. Per germline, CDR1 SEHNR and CDR2 FQNEAQ (reference sequence). CDR3 DNA: TGTGCCAGCAGCACCGCCGGACAGACCTCCTACGAGCAGTACTTC. Translation gives CASSTAGQTSYEQYF. The full variable domain, in which reference TRBV7-9 and TRBJ2-7 provide the parts outside the CDR3, is DTGVSQNPRHKITKRGQNVTFRCDPISEHNRLYWYRQTLGQGPEFLTYFQNEAQLEKSRLLSDRFSAERPKGSFSTLEIQRTEQGDSAMYLCASSTAGQTSYEQYFGPGTRLTVT.

The CDR3 coding sequence is TGTGCCAGCAGGTTGCCGTCGGACTATGGCTACACCTTC. It specifies CASRLPSDYGYTF. The chain is built from TRBV2 and TRBJ1-2, with D unresolved. This CDR3 has 13 amino acids. The V end lost 6 bases, the J end lost 3 bases, and 11 bases lay between the germline ends. The V gene's germline CDR1 is SNHLY and CDR2 FYNNEI.

This chain joins TRBV7-8 and TRBJ2-7; TRBD1 might be the D (6 bases). Trimming took off 2 bases at V and 1 base at J, with 9 bases between the two ends. The CDR3 is 14 amino acids. Germline CDR1 SGHVS, CDR2 FQNEAQ. As DNA, the CDR3 is TGTGCCAGCAGCTTACAGGGGAAGTCCTACGAGCAGTACTTC. This translates into CASSLQGKSYEQYF. The complete variable domain, with remaining parts taken from reference TRBV7-8 and TRBJ2-7, reads GAGVSQSPRYKVAKRGQDVALRCDPISGHVSLFWYQQALGQGPEFLTYFQNEAQLDKSGLPSDRFFAERPEGSVSTLKIQRTQQEDSAVYLCASSLQGKSYEQYFGPGTRLTVT.

The chain has TRBV5-4 and TRBJ2-3; 11 bases agree with TRBD2. The CDR3 consists of 17 residues. V lost 2 bases and J lost 3; bases outside the gene matches: 8. The germline V gene has CDR1 SGHNT and CDR2 YYREEE (reference sequence). This chain's CDR3 is CASSLLAGGPGTDTQYF. The DNA for the CDR3 is TGTGCCAGCAGCTTATTAGCGGGAGGGCCGGGTACAGATACGCAGTATTTT.

The chain combines TRBV11-2 with TRBJ2-5, with unresolved D. The germline V and J ends were trimmed by 5 bases and 5 bases, with 6 bases remaining between them. CDR1 and CDR2 (germline): SGHAT, FQNNGV. The CDR3 spans 11 residues. CDR3 amino acids: CASSPAETQYF. CDR3 nucleotide sequence: TGTGCCAGCAGCCCAGCGGAGACCCAGTACTTC.

This rearrangement joins TRBV28 to TRBJ1-1, with D possibly being TRBD1 (6 bases). The CDR3 length is 14 residues. The V and J ends lost 5 bases and 7 bases respectively, with 17 bases between them. The germline V gene has CDR1 MDHEN and CDR2 SYDVKM. As DNA, the CDR3 is TGTGCCAGCAGTGCGCTCGGGACAATTGGTGAAGCTTTCTTT. It specifies CASSALGTIGEAFF.

The chain recombines TRBV5-1 with TRBJ1-1; 7 nucleotides align to TRBD1. Germline values: CDR1 SGHRS, CDR2 YFSETQ. V shed 4 bases and J 4 bases; nucleotides not matched to a gene: 13. The length of the CDR3 is 16 residues. CDR3 in amino acids: CASSTGQVGAATEAFF. As DNA, the CDR3 is TGCGCCAGCAGCACCGGACAGGTTGGAGCGGCCACTGAAGCTTTCTTT.

DNA of the CDR3: TGTGCCTGGAGTGGTATACGACTAGCGGGAGGATCACCCCTCTACGAGCAGTACTTC. The encoded protein is CAWSGIRLAGGSPLYEQYF. The chain employs TRBV30 and TRBJ2-7; 13 positions match TRBD2. The germline CDR1 and CDR2 sequences are GTSNPN and SVGIG (reference sequence). The J segment lost 3 bases and the V segment lost 1 base, leaving 15 bases of the junction unmatched. This CDR3 has 19 residues. The full variable domain, its missing parts supplied by reference TRBV30 and TRBJ2-7, is SQTIHQWPATLVQPVGSPLSLECTVEGTSNPNLYWYRQAAGRGLQLLFYSVGIGQISSEVPQNLSASRPQDRQFILSSKKLLLSDSGFYLCAWSGIRLAGGSPLYEQYFGPGTRLTVT.

This clone was seen a single time. The chain uses TRBV7-6 and TRBJ2-2, with 8 positions matching TRBD2. Germline V gene sequence: CDR1 SGHVS, CDR2 FNYEAQ. There are 17 residues in the CDR3. With 1 base clipped from V and 5 bases from J, the junction kept 9 bases outside the gene matches. The CDR3 spells CASSLVTGLGFTGELFF. In nucleotides, the CDR3 is TGTGCCAGCAGCTTAGTAACGGGACTAGGTTTTACCGGGGAGCTGTTTTTT.

This chain uses TRBV30 with TRBJ1-5; D uncertain. Trimming cost V 0 bases and J 4 bases, with 7 bases left between them. Germline V gene data show CDR1 as GTSNPN and CDR2 as SVGIG (reference sequence). The CDR3 is 13 residues long. CDR3 nucleotides: TGTGCCTGGAGTGTATCCAGTAATCAGCCCCAGCATTTT. Translating gives CAWSVSSNQPQHF. Full variable domain (remainder filled in from reference TRBV30 and TRBJ1-5): SQTIHQWPATLVQPVGSPLSLECTVEGTSNPNLYWYRQAAGRGLQLLFYSVGIGQISSEVPQNLSASRPQDRQFILSSKKLLLSDSGFYLCAWSVSSNQPQHFGDGTRLSIL.

The chain links TRBV6-5 to TRBJ1-2; the D is unclear. This CDR3 spans 14 amino acids. Per the germline V gene, CDR1 is MNHEY and CDR2 is SVGAGI. V was cut by 7 bases and J by 2 bases, with 14 bases left in between. CDR3 in DNA: TGTGCCAGCACCGTAGCACTCCAAAACTATGGCTACACCTTC. This codes for CASTVALQNYGYTF.